This TCR beta chain was captured in a study of cytomegalovirus exposure and HLA in healthy donors (dated by TCRdb to about 2017). A note on the overall study: An earlier analysis of 587 of the donors reported around 280 Gb of sequence data and around 110 million unique TCR beta sequences obtained from roughly 180 million T cells. Approximately 310 gigabases of sequencing data and 78 million or so unique TCR sequences were included in an early release covering about 600 HLA-typed donors. Of the 300 to 500 genotyped donors, 75% to 85% were placed in the genetic ancestry cluster associated with self-reported Caucasian donors. The study aimed to test whether cataloging public T cell receptors could reveal signatures of past pathogen exposure. The study profiled the T cell repertoires of hundreds of subjects by immunosequencing and related them to cytomegalovirus serostatus. Along with the approximately 650-subject first cohort, a separate validation cohort of over 90 different subjects was used. To predict cytomegalovirus infection status, the study combined high-throughput TCR immunosequencing, statistical association of individual TCRs with disease status, and machine learning. A later analysis re-analyzed previously published TCR beta repertoires from 550 to 700 donors and added high-resolution HLA genotyping to study TCR occurrence patterns. Rather than drawing on any new phenotypic data, the later analysis identified candidate immune exposures from TCR beta sequences and the way those sequences occurred across donors. An earlier analysis of 587 of the donors used high-throughput TCR beta sequencing to judge whether each TCR beta V gene segment behaved as functional or pseudogenic. Donor age, sex, ethnicity and CMV serostatus were compiled together with the repertoire data. A later genetic analysis took genome-wide SNP genotypes for about three fifths of the 666 donors and used that subset as a discovery cohort. All discovery cohort repertoires had been generated on a single sequencing platform. Both class I and class II loci were covered by HLA typing, at four-digit resolution. The number of typed donors differed by locus: about 620-640 for A, B, C, DRB1 and DQB1; 500 to 550 for DQA1; approximately 600 for DPA1; and roughly 450 for DPB1. About five DR-DQ haplotypes were handled as single units for association and clustering, since linkage in the cohort was strong. On average, roughly 250,000 unique TCR beta nucleotide sequences were sequenced per donor among fewer than 500 genotyped donors of the cohort, with 15% to 20% of those sequences being non-productive. General findings and caveats noted by the study authors: The study gave a list of around 170 TCR beta chains associated with cytomegalovirus. Because some donors lacked HLA typing at each locus, the association tests relied only on the typed subset. In a later analysis, TCR association rates were found to vary across HLA loci, with the most associated TCRs seen for DRB1 alleles and the fewest for HLA-C alleles. Sequencing depth was assumed to be roughly uniform across donors in the presence/absence analyses, though that assumption may not hold. Compared with equally common non-associated chains, HLA-associated TCR beta chains in a later analysis were more clonally expanded and had lower generation probabilities. A later analysis associated 17,000 or so TCR beta sequences with specific HLA alleles at a false discovery rate of 0.05. The authors suggested that the approach could potentially be extended to other disease states and immunological phenotypes. An earlier analysis of 587 of the donors showed that most TCR beta V segments appeared in productive rearrangements either about 90% or about 30% of the time, which broadly matched IMGT annotations. Because counts were too low, roughly 16 rarely observed V segments, including chromosome 9 orphons, were excluded from the earlier analysis of around 640 of the donors. The classifier was reported to diagnose cytomegalovirus status with high specificity and sensitivity in both the original and validation cohorts. According to a later analysis, parvovirus B19, influenza, CMV and Epstein-Barr virus appeared linked to several top co-occurrence clusters. The only immune exposure information available for the cohort was CMV serostatus. Assigning TCR associations to individual alleles was difficult when HLA alleles, especially DR and DQ, strongly co-occurred. A few of the identified cytomegalovirus-associated TCR beta chains were confirmed in vitro to be specific for cytomegalovirus antigens. The sequencing pipeline was judged likely to have produced a cluster of highly shared sequence variants as a technical artifact. In a later genetic analysis, a missense DCLRE1C variant was associated with V-gene and J-gene trimming of TCR beta chains, and the association was replicated in an independent cohort. Because the 87-base-pair reads could not distinguish some IMGT-functional V segments, including TRBV6-2 and TRBV6-3, those segments were excluded. Correlated functional status among segregating V segments might be attributable to linkage disequilibrium, but an unknown experimental factor could not be ruled out. A later genetic analysis reported fewer N-insertions in productive TCRs among donors in an Asian-associated ancestry cluster than the roughly 700-donor mean. Most TCR sequences were observed very rarely across donors, whereas some public TCRs were present in many individuals. In this cohort, only TCR beta chains were sequenced, and detectable features were limited by the absence of alpha or paired-chain data. Most CMV-associated TCR beta chains appeared to be HLA-restricted in a later analysis, and the HLA associations seemed to be driven largely by CMV exposure. A further reported finding was that TCR beta sequences accurately predicted the HLA-A and HLA-B alleles for most subjects in the first cohort.

This clone was counted only a few times. Its specific antigen is unknown. No base quality information exists; no much larger clone differs at one position. Counted from cysteine to phenylalanine, this CDR3 has 14 amino acids. This entry keeps only the CDR3 DNA: 42 bases, framed from base 1. Clipping removes 0 bases from V and 5 bases from J, with 3 as the unmatched junction base count. CDR1 and CDR2 (SGHRS, YFSETQ) derive from the germline V gene. Libraries were constructed by the immunoSEQ multiplex PCR assay. For the multiplex PCR, a mixture combining 60 forward primers for TCR Vbeta segments and 13 reverse primers for TCR Jbeta segments was used. The CDR3 region of rearranged TCR beta genes was amplified from genomic DNA with a multiplex PCR assay. The amplified TCR beta libraries were sequenced on the Illumina HiSeq System as 87-base-pair reads. The published analysis was carried out like this. A later analysis tallied 75 million to 85 million unique TCR beta chains across the 650 to 750 repertoires, and some 12 million of those chains were shared by two or more donors. Raw reads were error-corrected and collapsed into unique sequences by a nearest-neighbor algorithm in which closely related sequences were merged to remove PCR and sequencing errors. Alignment of CDR3 sequences to IMGT reference sequences was used to assign V, D and J gene segments. Each retained sequence needed at least a six-nucleotide match to both a V gene segment and a J gene segment. A rearrangement was called productive if the CDR3 had no stop codons and remained in frame with V and J, and every other rearrangement was called non-productive. Following IMGT convention, CDR3 was defined as the stretch from the second conserved V-encoded cysteine to the conserved J-encoded phenylalanine. In an earlier analysis of more than 550 of the donors, sequences lacking an unambiguous match to a single V gene segment were excluded. An earlier analysis of 500 to 600 of the donors classified V segments as functional when productive rearrangements were above 56.7% and as segregating when the standard deviation between donors was above 5%. To diagnose cytomegalovirus status from the catalog of TCR beta chain sequences, a statistical classification framework was built. In a later analysis, V and J genes were assigned by comparing TCR nucleotide sequences against IMGT/GENE-DB human TR gene sequences. A later analysis assigned CDR3 sequences and most-parsimonious VDJ recombination scenarios with the TCRdist pipeline. In a later analysis, each TCR beta chain was defined by its CDR3 amino acid sequence together with its V-gene family, and reads lacking a unique V-gene family were excluded. In a later analysis, 550 to 650 highly shared, low-generation-probability nucleotide sequences were removed to address suspected cross-contamination and a sequencing artifact. For each public chain, a later analysis derived a clonal expansion index from normalized ranks of inferred template counts within each repertoire. A later analysis computed generation probabilities with a VDJ recombination model fitted to out-of-frame rearrangements, and checked the results against IGoR. In a later analysis, TCR-TCR, TCR-HLA and TCR-CMV co-occurrence was scored with hypergeometric tests, and a repertoire-size bias correction was applied to TCR pairs. To estimate false discovery rates, a later analysis permuted the HLA or CMV assignments 20 times. A later analysis grouped co-occurring TCRs with DBSCAN, adding TCRdist sequence similarity when clustering within HLA-allele-positive subsets. For co-occurrence clustering, repertoires with fewer than 30,000 or more than 120,000 public chains were excluded, along with five or six repertoires with anomalous nucleotide sharing. In TCRdb, the immuneACCESS table is reduced to in-frame sequences with V and J assigned. These tables do not hold every clone; where another copy was compared, an unresolved V gene accounts for under half, and the others remain unexplained. For V, J and clone size, that table is used; D and trimming come from the DNA. This sample holds 140,000 or so clones; roughly three quarters were observed only once. The ten largest account for about 4.1% of the sample.

The cohort consisted of some 730 healthy bone marrow donors. At the time of sampling, all cohort members were nominally healthy, though unrecorded immune exposures were likely present. The donor tested CMV seronegative, placing the donor among the approximately 400 seronegative members of the cohort. Every donor gave a peripheral blood sample, and the peripheral blood mononuclear cells from that sample were used for TCR beta sequencing. The Qiagen DNeasy Blood Extraction Kit was used to extract genomic DNA from the blood cell samples. This TCR was recovered from a man in his sixties in good health and CMV-seronegative. The specimen was PBMCs. Recombination joined TRBV5-1 with TRBJ2-7; 9 central bases correspond to TRBD1. In nucleotides, the sequence is TGCGCCAGCAGCTTGGACAGGGGGCGGGACGAGCAGTACTTC. Its protein product is CASSLDRGRDEQYF.